This TCR beta chain was recovered during a study of blood T cell repertoires in COVID-19. Turning to the study itself: Material from acute and convalescent COVID-19 was sourced from the United States, Italy and Spain. T cells, B-cell-depleted T cells, or PBMCs supplied cDNA or gDNA.

This clone was counted many times. The V end lost 6 bases, the J end lost 3 bases, and 11 bases lay between the germline ends. This CDR3 is 14 amino acids long. The germline V gene encodes CDR1 MNHEY and CDR2 SVGAGI. TCRdb keeps only in-frame clones here, not all; method: immunoSEQ multiplex PCR. The data hold hundreds of thousands of clones, with roughly 88% observed a single time. The cohort comprised adults aged about 18 to 100 years residing in 20 to 25 US areas. The clonotype originates from a man in his thirties or forties who had recovered from COVID-19. The V and J genes are TRBV6-5 and TRBJ2-2; perhaps TRBD1 as D (5 bases). The sequenced sample consisted of PBMCs or T cells enriched from blood (not recorded which). In nucleotides, the CDR3 is TGTGCCAGCAGGGCGACAGCTTACACCGGGGAGCTGTTTTTT. Protein product: CASRATAYTGELFF.